The 11 T cell receptor beta chains given below trace back to one sample, sequenced in a study of cytomegalovirus exposure and HLA in healthy donors. PCR used 60 Vbeta primers and 13 Jbeta primers. This table comes from immunoSEQ multiplex PCR, and its TCRdb copy is limited to in-frame clones, with some not included. The sample yields about 160,000 clones, roughly 76% seen once. Sequences were obtained from PBMCs. These receptors originate from a woman aged 50 to 65 in good health and CMV-seronegative.

Remarks on this clone: The junction departs from germline at one end; a sequencing error may be responsible. This chain connects TRBV11-2 to TRBJ2-7; TRBD1 matches at 9 bases. Germline V lookup: CDR1 SGHAT, CDR2 FQNNGV. CDR3 length equals 17 residues. CDR3 sequence reads: CASSQDGPWTGAYEQYF. The CDR3, as DNA: TGCGCCAGCAGCCAAGATGGCCCTTGGACAGGGGCCTACGAGCAGTACTTC.

This chain uses TRBV28 with TRBJ2-3; 9 bases fit TRBD2. The V segment lost 4 bases and the J segment 0 bases; nucleotides outside the gene matches: 2. The CDR3 is made up of 15 amino acids. CDR1 and CDR2 from the germline V gene are MDHEN and SYDVKM. CDR3 residues: CASSSRGGSTDTQYF. CDR3 bases: TGTGCCAGCAGTTCGCGGGGGGGGAGCACAGATACGCAGTATTTT. The full variable domain, with the rest looked up from reference TRBV28 and TRBJ2-3, is DVKVTQSSRYLVKRTGEKVFLECVQDMDHENMFWYRQDPGLGLRLIYFSYDVKMKEKGDIPEGYSVSREKKERFSLILESASTNQTSMYLCASSSRGGSTDTQYFGPGTRLTVL.

This sequence joins TRBV7-2 and TRBJ2-7, with 7 bases identical to TRBD2. This CDR3 has 15 residues. The V segment lost 0 bases and the J segment 6 bases; nucleotides outside the gene matches: 8. Per germline, CDR1 SGHTA and CDR2 FQGNSA. This chain's CDR3 is CASSLAPGTKGEQYF. CDR3 in DNA: TGTGCCAGCAGCTTAGCTCCAGGGACTAAGGGCGAGCAGTACTTC.

This clone was detected a few times. The V gene is TRBV7-3, the J gene TRBJ2-7; 8 bases are shared with TRBD1. Trimming took 5 bases from V and 4 from J; bases not matched to a gene: 10. Germline CDR1 is SGHTA and CDR2 is FQGTGA. The CDR3 length is 15 residues. For the CDR3, the DNA is TGTGCCAGCAGCCTACAACAGGGGGTCCCGTACGAGCAGTACTTC. Translating it yields CASSLQQGVPYEQYF.

This clone was seen a few times. The rearrangement links TRBV7-2 to TRBJ2-5; D is possibly TRBD2 (6 bases). The CDR3 covers 12 residues. V lost 5 bases and J lost 4, with 8 bases in between. Germline V gene sequence: CDR1 SGHTA, CDR2 FQGNSA. The CDR3 reads CASSPAGETQYF. CDR3 bases: TGTGCCAGCAGCCCAGCGGGAGAGACCCAGTACTTC.

This chain links TRBV7-2 with TRBJ2-7, with a tentative D call TRBD1 (6 bases). V was trimmed by 1 base and J by 4 bases, leaving 11 bases between them. The CDR3 loop spans 14 amino acids. Germline V gene lookup returns CDR1 SGHTA and CDR2 FQGNSA. CDR3 nucleotide sequence: TGTGCCAGCAGCTTAGTCGACAGGATATACGAGCAGTACTTC. Translating gives CASSLVDRIYEQYF.

V and J are TRBV7-9 and TRBJ1-4; D ambiguous. V lost 3 bases to trimming and J lost 0 bases, with 5 bases between them. Looked up from germline, CDR1 is SEHNR and CDR2 is FQNEAQ (reference sequence). There are 14 residues in the CDR3. The CDR3 DNA sequence: TGTGCCAGCAGCTTCTTTGCAACTAATGAAAAACTGTTTTTT. Its translation is CASSFFATNEKLFF.

This clone was seen once. A read error may account for a junction end that differs from germline. The V and J genes are TRBV18 and TRBJ2-1; 11 bases map to TRBD2. CDR1 and CDR2 from the germline V gene are KGHSH and LQKENI. The CDR3 runs to 15 residues. The CDR3 nucleotides read TGTGCCAGCTCCCCACTAGCGGGAGCTTCCTATAAGCAGTTCTTC. It codes for CASSPLAGASYKQFF.

This clone appeared once. V gene TRBV2 combines with J gene TRBJ2-1, with 9 bases identical to TRBD1. Germline V CDR1 and CDR2: SNHLY, FYNNEI. The CDR3 is made up of 16 amino acids. V lost 1 base, J lost 8 bases, and 9 bases stayed unmatched. CDR3 DNA: TGTGCCAGCAGTGAAGTCGGGGGACAGGGCTCAGATGAGCAGTTCTTC. Translation: CASSEVGGQGSDEQFF.

The V and J genes are TRBV15 and TRBJ1-4, with 8 bases identical to TRBD1. CDR3 length: 14 amino acids. V shed 8 bases, J shed 7 bases, and the junction held 9 bases outside the gene matches. CDR1 and CDR2 from the germline V gene are LNHNV and YYDKDF (reference sequence). CDR3 loop: CATESQGAGEKLFF. The CDR3 nucleotides read TGTGCCACCGAAAGCCAGGGGGCCGGTGAAAAACTGTTTTTT.

The rearrangement uses TRBV10-3 and TRBJ2-5, with TRBD1 as a possible D gene (5 bases). V lost 4 bases and J 1 base, leaving 7 bases between the germline ends. Germline CDR1 ENHRY, CDR2 SYGVKD. The CDR3 contains 13 residues. The CDR3 coding sequence is TGTGCCATCAGTGCAGGGCTCCAAGAGACCCAGTACTTC. Its protein product is CAISAGLQETQYF.